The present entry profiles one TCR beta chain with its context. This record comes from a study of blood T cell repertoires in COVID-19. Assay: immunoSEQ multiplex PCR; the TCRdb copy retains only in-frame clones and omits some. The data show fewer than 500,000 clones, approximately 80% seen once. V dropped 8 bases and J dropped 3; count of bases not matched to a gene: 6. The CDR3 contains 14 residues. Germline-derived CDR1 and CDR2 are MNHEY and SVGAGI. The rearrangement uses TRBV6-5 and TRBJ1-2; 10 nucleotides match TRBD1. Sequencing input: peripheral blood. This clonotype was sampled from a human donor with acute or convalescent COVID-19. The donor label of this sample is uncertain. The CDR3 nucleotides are TGTGCCAGCTACGGGACAGGGGATCACTATGGCTACACCTTC. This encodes CASYGTGDHYGYTF.